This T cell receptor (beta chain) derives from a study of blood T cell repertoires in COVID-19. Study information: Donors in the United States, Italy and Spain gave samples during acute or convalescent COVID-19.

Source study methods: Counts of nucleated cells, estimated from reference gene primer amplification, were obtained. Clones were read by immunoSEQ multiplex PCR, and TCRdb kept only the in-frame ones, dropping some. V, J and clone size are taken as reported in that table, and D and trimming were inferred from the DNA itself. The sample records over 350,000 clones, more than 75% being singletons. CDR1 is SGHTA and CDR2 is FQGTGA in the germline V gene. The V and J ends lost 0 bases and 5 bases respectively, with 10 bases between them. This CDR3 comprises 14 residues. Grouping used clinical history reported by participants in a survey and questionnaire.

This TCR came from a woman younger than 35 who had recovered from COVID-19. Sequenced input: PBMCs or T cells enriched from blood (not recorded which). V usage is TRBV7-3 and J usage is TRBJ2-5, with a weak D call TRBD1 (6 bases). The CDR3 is CASSLTAGAETQYF. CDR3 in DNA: TGTGCCAGCAGCTTAACGGCAGGGGCCGAGACCCAGTACTTC. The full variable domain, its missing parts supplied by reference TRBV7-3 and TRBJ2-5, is GAGVSQTPSNKVTEKGKYVELRCDPISGHTALYWYRQSLGQGPEFLIYFQGTGAADDSGLPNDRFFAVRPEGSVSTLKIQRTERGDSAVYLCASSLTAGAETQYFGPGTRLLVL.